This is a list of T cell receptor beta chains from one sample in a study of blood T cell repertoires in COVID-19. Clones were sequenced by immunoSEQ multiplex PCR, and TCRdb holds only the in-frame ones, with some missing. In the table there are some 160,000 clones, around 81% of which are singletons. The source material was peripheral blood. The receptors here all came from a woman older than 75 with COVID-19, enrolled during active disease. Each CDR3 is given with its conserved first and last residue. Fields, in order: V gene, J gene, CDR3 protein.

V gene: TRBV6-5
J gene: TRBJ1-4
CDR3 protein: CASSLTGAGEKLFF

V gene: TRBV18
J gene: TRBJ2-5
CDR3 protein: CASSPAGTGVRETQYF

V gene: TRBV6-5
J gene: TRBJ1-4
CDR3 protein: CASSYSNRDRLFF

V gene: TRBV4-2
J gene: TRBJ2-3
CDR3 protein: CASSQDPRSSTDTQYF

V gene: TRBV3-1/TRBV3-2
J gene: TRBJ2-7
CDR3 protein: CASSHPTSGSYEQYF

V gene: TRBV5-1
J gene: TRBJ2-5
CDR3 protein: CASSLVMEQETQYF

V gene: TRBV5-6
J gene: TRBJ2-2
CDR3 protein: CASSSLSGDPGSYTGELFF

V gene: TRBV27
J gene: TRBJ2-7
CDR3 protein: CASSGSYEQYF

V gene: TRBV10-3
J gene: TRBJ1-1
CDR3 protein: CAISRQGAATDTEAFF

V gene: TRBV19
J gene: TRBJ1-5
CDR3 protein: CATSPDRVLGQPQHF

V gene: TRBV11-2
J gene: TRBJ1-1
CDR3 protein: CASSFARSGSGTEAFF

V gene: TRBV9
J gene: TRBJ2-2
CDR3 protein: CASHRGTGVRTGELFF

V gene: TRBV12-3/TRBV12-4
J gene: TRBJ1-2
CDR3 protein: CASSDRGQGGYTF

V gene: TRBV3-1/TRBV3-2
J gene: TRBJ1-3
CDR3 protein: CASSQGTHSNTIYF

V gene: TRBV6-1
J gene: TRBJ2-4
CDR3 protein: CASSAVGQLGAKNIQYF

V gene: TRBV3-1/TRBV3-2
J gene: TRBJ1-3
CDR3 protein: CASATTGGAGNTIYF

V gene: TRBV7-2
J gene: TRBJ1-6
CDR3 protein: CASSRDSSPLHF

V gene: TRBV9
J gene: TRBJ1-5
CDR3 protein: CASSVDPYSNQPQHF

V gene: TRBV6-5
J gene: TRBJ1-1
CDR3 protein: CASSYLDRVNTEAFF

V gene: TRBV6-5
J gene: TRBJ2-2
CDR3 protein: CASRPGQSGELFF

V gene: TRBV28
J gene: TRBJ1-1
CDR3 protein: CASRLTGGPNTEAFF

V gene: TRBV3-1/TRBV3-2
J gene: TRBJ1-6
CDR3 protein: CASTPQGTGVNSPLHF

V gene: TRBV2
J gene: TRBJ2-1
CDR3 protein: CASSERGGNEQFF

V gene: TRBV7-9
J gene: TRBJ1-1
CDR3 protein: CASSLEGTAEAFF

V gene: TRBV28
J gene: TRBJ1-1
CDR3 protein: CASSLFGGQQAFF

V gene: TRBV7-9
J gene: TRBJ1-2
CDR3 protein: CASSSGVGGYGYTF

V gene: TRBV5-1
J gene: TRBJ1-4
CDR3 protein: CASSDPRGLREKLFF

V gene: TRBV3-1/TRBV3-2
J gene: TRBJ1-3
CDR3 protein: CAAAPGSLSGNTIYF

V gene: TRBV2
J gene: TRBJ1-2
CDR3 protein: CASTKGIYGYTF

V gene: TRBV19
J gene: TRBJ1-5
CDR3 protein: CASSSPRDSIRQPQHF

V gene: TRBV5-4
J gene: TRBJ1-1
CDR3 protein: CASSLYGGAGTEAFF

V gene: TRBV7-9
J gene: TRBJ2-3
CDR3 protein: CASSFRVLAQYF

V gene: TRBV7-9
J gene: TRBJ1-3
CDR3 protein: CASSLQRGLSGNTIYF

V gene: TRBV11-1
J gene: TRBJ2-1
CDR3 protein: CASSPMLAGHSEQFF

V gene: TRBV7-2
J gene: TRBJ2-2
CDR3 protein: CASSSGTLNTGELFF

V gene: TRBV6-4
J gene: TRBJ2-3
CDR3 protein: CASRDLAGKASTDTQYF